Below, 24 T cell receptor beta chains from the same sample are listed, as sequenced in a study of multiple sclerosis patients with progressive multifocal leukoencephalopathy. Here immunoSEQ multiplex PCR was the method, and the copy in TCRdb shows in-frame clones only, minus some. The sample records 20,000 to 30,000 clones, 80% to 95% being singletons. Time point given: more than ten months of natalizumab therapy. The sample here was PBMCs, taken from a patient treated with natalizumab. The receptors here all came from a young man with multiple sclerosis.

V usage is TRBV10-3 and J usage is TRBJ2-3; 8 positions agree with TRBD1. V dropped 4 bases and J dropped 1; count of bases not matched to a gene: 4. Germline V CDR1 and CDR2: ENHRY, SYGVKD. CDR3 length: 15 residues. CDR3: CAISAGGLGTDTQYF. As DNA, the CDR3 is TGTGCCATCAGTGCAGGGGGCTTGGGCACAGATACGCAGTATTTT.

The rearrangement joins TRBV14 to TRBJ1-5; tentatively, D is TRBD1 (5 bases). V was shortened by 4 bases and J by 0 bases, with 13 bases between the two germline ends. CDR3 size: 16 residues. CDR1 SGHDN and CDR2 FVKESK come from the germline V gene. The CDR3 sequence: CASSPFGAHSNQPQHF. As DNA, the CDR3 is TGTGCCAGCAGCCCGTTCGGGGCTCATAGCAATCAGCCCCAGCATTTT.

Concerning this clone: The sample holds other DNA sequences that translate to the same CDR3. V usage is TRBV7-9 and J usage is TRBJ1-4; 9 bases map to TRBD1. The CDR3 has 18 residues. Unmatched junction bases numbered 14, after V lost 5 bases and J lost 4 bases. Germline V lookup: CDR1 SEHNR, CDR2 FQNEAQ (reference sequence). This CDR3 is CASSRSGTGMPGNEKLFF. For the CDR3, the DNA is TGTGCCAGCAGCAGGTCCGGGACAGGGATGCCTGGTAATGAAAAACTGTTTTTT.

V usage is TRBV6-1 and J usage is TRBJ2-5; 13 nucleotides line up with TRBD2. Germline V gene data show CDR1 as MNHNS and CDR2 as SASEGT. The CDR3 extends over 14 amino acids. V shed 7 bases and J 5 bases; nucleotides not matched to a gene: 4. This chain's CDR3 is CASTGLAGVETQYF. The CDR3 DNA sequence: TGTGCCAGCACCGGACTAGCGGGAGTGGAGACCCAGTACTTC.

The genes are TRBV19 and TRBJ1-1; D is unclear. This CDR3 comprises 13 residues. The germline gives CDR1 LNHDA, CDR2 SQIVND (reference sequence). Trimming stripped 6 bases from V and 8 bases from J, with 16 bases between. CDR3 residues: CASSLRVPREAFF. CDR3 DNA: TGTGCCAGTAGCCTTAGGGTCCCCCGAGAAGCTTTCTTT.

The chain uses TRBV2 and TRBJ1-3; D gene unclear. Trimming removed 7 bases at V and 4 bases at J, with 11 bases between. CDR1 SNHLY and CDR2 FYNNEI come from the germline V gene. The CDR3 length is 13 residues. CDR3 in DNA: TGTGCCAGCACCCAGAGGGAGGGAAACACCATATATTTT. Residues: CASTQREGNTIYF.

The V and J genes are TRBV10-3 and TRBJ2-1, with D hard to call. Germline CDR1 reads ENHRY; CDR2 reads SYGVKD. V was clipped by 0 bases and J by 12 bases, with 9 bases between them. This CDR3 is built from 12 residues. Here the CDR3 DNA reads TGTGCCATCAGTGAGTCACGTACTTCGCAGTTCTTC. Residues: CAISESRTSQFF.

V and J are TRBV4-1 and TRBJ1-5, with D possibly matching TRBD1 (5 bases). Germline V gives CDR1 MGHRA, CDR2 YSYEKL. V was clipped by 0 bases and J by 5 bases, with 11 bases between them. The CDR3 has 15 residues. CDR3 residues: CASSQDQGSDQPQHF. The CDR3 DNA follows: TGCGCCAGCAGCCAAGATCAGGGATCGGATCAGCCCCAGCATTTT.

The V gene is TRBV29-1, the J gene TRBJ2-6, with 7 positions matching TRBD2. The CDR3 loop spans 14 amino acids. Germline CDR1 SQVTM, CDR2 ANQGSEA. The V and J ends lost 4 bases and 0 bases, in that order; junction bases with no gene match: 0. The CDR3 here is CSVGGGSGANVLTF. The DNA of the CDR3 is TGCAGCGTTGGGGGGGGCTCTGGGGCCAACGTCCTGACTTTC.

The gene calls are TRBV6-5 and TRBJ1-4; no clear D. Trimming stripped 5 bases from V and 3 bases from J, with 10 bases between. The CDR3 loop spans 14 amino acids. From germline, CDR1 is MNHEY and CDR2 SVGAGI. This CDR3 reads CASSTRYANEKLFF. The CDR3, as DNA: TGTGCCAGCAGTACTAGATACGCTAATGAAAAACTGTTTTTT.

The V call is TRBV6-6, the J call TRBJ1-4; the D is unclear. Germline V gene lookup returns CDR1 MNHNY and CDR2 SVGAGI (reference sequence). V lost 4 bases and J lost 4, with 7 bases in between. The CDR3 has 13 residues. The CDR3 nucleotides are TGTGCCAGCAGTTCGGCCTATAATGAAAAACTGTTTTTT. Translation gives CASSSAYNEKLFF.

The chain is built from TRBV4-1 and TRBJ2-1, with TRBD1 matching over 10 bases. V dropped 7 bases and J dropped 8; count of bases not matched to a gene: 5. Germline V gene data show CDR1 as MGHRA and CDR2 as YSYEKL. CDR3 length equals 13 residues. The CDR3: CASKGQGHDEQFF. As DNA, the CDR3 is TGCGCCAGCAAGGGACAGGGGCATGATGAGCAGTTCTTC.

This sequence joins TRBV7-2 and TRBJ2-2, with D possibly TRBD1 on 5 matching bases. The CDR3 length is 15 residues. V was trimmed by 5 bases and J by 1 base, leaving 11 bases between them. Germline V gene data show CDR1 as SGHTA and CDR2 as FQGNSA. The CDR3 region is CASSPLQGNTGELFF. CDR3 sequence (DNA): TGTGCCAGCAGCCCACTCCAGGGGAACACCGGGGAGCTGTTTTTT. The whole variable domain, filled in from reference TRBV7-2 and TRBJ2-2, reads GAGVSQSPSNKVTEKGKDVELRCDPISGHTALYWYRQSLGQGLEFLIYFQGNSAPDKSGLPSDRFSAERTGGSVSTLTIQRTQQEDSAVYLCASSPLQGNTGELFFGEGSRLTVL.

CDR3 protein: CASSPSGQGAYNEQFF. The CDR3 DNA reads TGTGCCAGCTCACCTTCCGGACAGGGGGCCTACAATGAGCAGTTCTTC. The rearrangement uses TRBV18 and TRBJ2-1, with 10 bases lining up with TRBD1. Trimming removed 3 bases from V and 2 bases from J; junction bases left unmatched: 4. The CDR3 sequence is 16 residues long. Germline CDR1 KGHSH, CDR2 LQKENI.

The J gene is TRBJ1-1, the V gene TRBV7-2, with D possibly TRBD1 on 5 matching bases. The CDR3 totals 14 residues. CDR1 is SGHTA, CDR2 FQGNSA, per germline. Between the trimmed V and J ends, which lost 2 bases and 5 bases, there was a span of 12 bases. CDR3 nucleotide sequence: TGTGCCAGCAGCTTATATCAGGGTGAGACTGAAGCTTTCTTT. This gives the protein CASSLYQGETEAFF.

The chain employs TRBV18 and TRBJ1-1; D possibly corresponds to TRBD1 (6 bases). CDR3 size: 13 residues. From germline, CDR1 is KGHSH and CDR2 LQKENI. V shed 3 bases and J shed 6 bases, with 11 bases lying between them. CDR3 region: CASSPYRVPEAFF. CDR3 nucleotides: TGTGCCAGCTCACCCTACAGGGTCCCTGAAGCTTTCTTT.

The V and J genes are TRBV12-1 and TRBJ2-7; the table gives TRBD2 as D, unverified against the DNA. TRBV12-1 is an annotated pseudogene. The CDR3 consists of 15 residues. The CDR3 loop is CASSSSGLAGNEQYV. Written as DNA, the CDR3 is TGTGCCAGCAGCTCCTCGGGACTAGCGGGGAACGAGCAGTACGTC.

The rearrangement joins TRBV5-6 to TRBJ2-3; maybe TRBD2 (7 bases). CDR1 and CDR2 from the germline V gene are SGHDT and YYEEEE. Trimming took 6 bases from V and 6 from J, leaving 23 bases between them. The CDR3 runs to 16 residues. CDR3 bases: TGTGCCAGCACAGCAGGCACCGGGGGGCTCTGGGATACGCAGTATTTT. Encoded protein: CASTAGTGGLWDTQYF.

The CDR3 region is CASSRDRGGDTPETQYF. CDR3 nucleotide sequence: TGTGCCAGTAGTAGGGACAGGGGAGGGGATACTCCCGAGACCCAGTACTTC. This rearrangement joins TRBV19 to TRBJ2-5, with 10 bases identical to TRBD1. The CDR3 covers 17 residues. Germline CDR1 and CDR2: LNHDA and SQIVND (reference sequence). With V trimmed by 4 bases and J by 5 bases, 13 bases remained unmatched.

This clone was seen only a few times. The chain employs TRBV5-1 and TRBJ2-7; unclear D gene. This CDR3 spans 18 amino acids. Germline loops: CDR1 SGHRS, CDR2 YFSETQ. V lost 0 bases and J lost 1, with 20 bases in between. CDR3 region: CASSLVPPVAVLSYEQYF. In nucleotides, the CDR3 is TGCGCCAGCAGCTTGGTTCCCCCCGTGGCGGTCCTTTCCTACGAGCAGTACTTC.

The genes are TRBV4-3 and TRBJ2-7, with a possible D match to TRBD1 (8 bases). Trimming removed 3 bases at V and 3 bases at J, with 18 bases between. The CDR3 length is 16 residues. Germline assignment: CDR1 LGHNA and CDR2 YSLEER. CDR3 sequence reads: CASSHLYRGGDYEQYF. The CDR3 DNA is TGCGCCAGCAGCCACCTCTACAGGGGGGGAGACTACGAGCAGTACTTC.

This clone was seen once. This sequence joins TRBV2 and TRBJ2-7; D gene ambiguous. Trimming stripped 3 bases from V and 3 bases from J, with 6 bases between. Germline CDR1 SNHLY, CDR2 FYNNEI. The CDR3 is 12 amino acids. CDR3 in DNA: TGTGCCAGCAGTGACAGAGGCTACGAGCAGTACTTC. The encoded protein is CASSDRGYEQYF.

The chain links TRBV5-1 to TRBJ2-1; 14 bases fit TRBD2. V trimming: 3 bases; J trimming: 0 bases; junction bases outside the gene matches: 2. Germline V lookup: CDR1 SGHRS, CDR2 YFSETQ. The CDR3 covers 17 residues. The CDR3 coding sequence is TGCGCCAGCAGCTATGGGACTAGCGGGAGCTCCTACAATGAGCAGTTCTTC. It encodes CASSYGTSGSSYNEQFF.

The V gene is TRBV19, the J gene TRBJ2-2, with 13 nucleotides matching TRBD2. Looked up from germline, CDR1 is LNHDA and CDR2 is SQIVND (reference sequence). V shed 4 bases and J 10 bases; nucleotides not matched to a gene: 9. The CDR3 has 16 amino acids. CDR3 in amino acids: CASSTRTSGSPEELFF. CDR3 sequence (DNA): TGTGCCAGTAGTACCCGGACTAGCGGGAGTCCTGAGGAGCTGTTTTTT.